This TCR beta chain came from a study of cytomegalovirus exposure and HLA in healthy donors. This clone was recorded only once. The antigen is undetermined. PCR employed 60 Vbeta and 13 Jbeta primers. This table comes from immunoSEQ multiplex PCR, and its TCRdb copy is limited to in-frame clones, with some not included. Among 120,000 or so clones listed, under 90% were seen once. General study points: The number of N-insertions in an Asian-associated ancestry cluster was reportedly below the roughly 700-donor mean in a later analysis.

The V end lost 7 bases, the J end lost 7 bases, and 14 bases lay between the germline ends. Germline V lookup: CDR1 MNHEY, CDR2 SMNVEV (reference sequence). This CDR3 contains 12 residues. Source material: PBMCs. The J gene is TRBJ2-7, the V gene TRBV27, with D possibly matching TRBD2 (7 bases). The receptor was isolated from a woman aged 40 to 50 in good health and CMV-seronegative. The CDR3 sequence: CASTSGRGEQYF. The CDR3 coding sequence is TGTGCCAGCACCTCAGGGAGGGGGGAGCAGTACTTC.